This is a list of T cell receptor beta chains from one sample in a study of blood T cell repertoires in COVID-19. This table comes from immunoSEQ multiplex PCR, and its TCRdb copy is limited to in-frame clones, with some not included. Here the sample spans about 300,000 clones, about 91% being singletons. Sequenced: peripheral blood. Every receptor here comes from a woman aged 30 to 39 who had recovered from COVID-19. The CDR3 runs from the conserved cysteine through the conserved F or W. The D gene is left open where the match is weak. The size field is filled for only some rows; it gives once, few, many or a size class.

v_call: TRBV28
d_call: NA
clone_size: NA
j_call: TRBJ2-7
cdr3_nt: TGTGCCAGCAGTTGGAGGGTTAGCCCTTACGAGCAGTACTTC
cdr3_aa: CASSWRVSPYEQYF

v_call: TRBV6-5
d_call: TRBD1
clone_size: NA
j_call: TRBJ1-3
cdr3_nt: TGTGCCAGCAGGGTACCAGGGGGATCTGGAAACACCATATATTTT
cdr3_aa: CASRVPGGSGNTIYF

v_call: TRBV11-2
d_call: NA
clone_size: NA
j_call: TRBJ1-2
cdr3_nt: TGTGCCAGCAGCTCCACAGGGTTTGGCTACACCTTC
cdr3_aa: CASSSTGFGYTF

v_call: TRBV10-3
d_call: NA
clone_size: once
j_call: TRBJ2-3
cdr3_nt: TGTGCCATCAGTCGAGAGCAGGGAGGGGGTACGCAGTATTTT
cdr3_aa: CAISREQGGGTQYF

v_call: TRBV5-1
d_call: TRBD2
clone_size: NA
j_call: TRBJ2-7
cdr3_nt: TGCGCCAGCAGCTTGGAGCGGGGGCTGAACGAGCAGTACTTC
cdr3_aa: CASSLERGLNEQYF

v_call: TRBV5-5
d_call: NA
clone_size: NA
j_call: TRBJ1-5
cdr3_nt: TGTGCCAGCAGCCTGACCCCGGAGGGCGCCACGCCCCAGCATTTT
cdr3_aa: CASSLTPEGATPQHF

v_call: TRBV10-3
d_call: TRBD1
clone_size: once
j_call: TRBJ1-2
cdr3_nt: TGTGCCATCAGCGACAGGGATGTTAACTATGGCTACACCTTC
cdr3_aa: CAISDRDVNYGYTF

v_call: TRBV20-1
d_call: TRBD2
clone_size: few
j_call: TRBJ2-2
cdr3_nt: TGCAGTGCTAGTCCGGGGGGGCGCATCACCGGGGAGCTGTTTTTT
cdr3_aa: CSASPGGRITGELFF

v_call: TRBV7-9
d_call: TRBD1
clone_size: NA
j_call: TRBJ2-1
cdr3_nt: TGTGCCAGCACCTTCTGGACAGGGGGAGAGGGTGAGCAGTTCTTC
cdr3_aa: CASTFWTGGEGEQFF

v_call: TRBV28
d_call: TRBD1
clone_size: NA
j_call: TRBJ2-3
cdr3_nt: TGTGCCAGCAGCTATCGGACAGGGATGCCAGATACGCAGTATTTT
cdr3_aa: CASSYRTGMPDTQYF

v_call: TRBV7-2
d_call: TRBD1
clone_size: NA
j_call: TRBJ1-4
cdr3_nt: TGTGCCAGCAGCTCGAGAATCCGACAGGGAGAAAAACTGTTTTTT
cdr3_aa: CASSSRIRQGEKLFF

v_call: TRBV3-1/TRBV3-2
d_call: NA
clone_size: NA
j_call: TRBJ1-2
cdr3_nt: TGTGCCAGCAGCCAAGATGGCAGTTTGTTTTTCCCGAACTTC
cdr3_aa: CASSQDGSLFFPNF

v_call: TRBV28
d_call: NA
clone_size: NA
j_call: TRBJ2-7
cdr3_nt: TGTGCCAGCAGACAACAGGGGGGGCTCGAGCAGTACTTC
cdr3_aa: CASRQQGGLEQYF

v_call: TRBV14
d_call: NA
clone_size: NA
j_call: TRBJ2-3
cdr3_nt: TGTGCCAGCAGCCAAGCCTGGGGGCGAGAGGGTACGCAGTATTTT
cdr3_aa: CASSQAWGREGTQYF

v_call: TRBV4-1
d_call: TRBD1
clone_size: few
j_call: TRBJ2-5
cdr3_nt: TGCGCCAGCAGCCCCTACGGACAGGGCGAGACCCAGTACTTC
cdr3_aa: CASSPYGQGETQYF

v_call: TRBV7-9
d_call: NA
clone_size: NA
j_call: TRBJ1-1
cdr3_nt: TGTGCCAGCAGTCCCGGGGGGAACACTGAAGCTTTCTTT
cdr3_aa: CASSPGGNTEAFF

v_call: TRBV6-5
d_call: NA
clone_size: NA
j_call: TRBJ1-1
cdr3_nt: TGTGCCAGCAGTTACCAGGGGATGAACACTGAAGCTTTCTTT
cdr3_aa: CASSYQGMNTEAFF

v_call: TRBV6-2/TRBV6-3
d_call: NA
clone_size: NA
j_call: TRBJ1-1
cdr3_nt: TGTGCCAGCAGTTCCCTGGGGGCGGGCAACACTGAAGCTTTCTTT
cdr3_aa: CASSSLGAGNTEAFF

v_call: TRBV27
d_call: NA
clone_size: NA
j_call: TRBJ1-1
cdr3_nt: TGTGCCAATAACAGACTGAACACTGAAGCTTTCTTT
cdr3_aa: CANNRLNTEAFF

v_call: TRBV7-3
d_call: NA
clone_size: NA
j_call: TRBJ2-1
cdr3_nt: TGTGCCAGCAGCTTAGGTGTCGGCTACAATGAGCAGTTCTTC
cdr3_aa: CASSLGVGYNEQFF

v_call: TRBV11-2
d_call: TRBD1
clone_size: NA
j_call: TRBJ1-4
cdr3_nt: TGTGCCAGTGGGACAGGGTATGGAGAAAAACTGTTTTTT
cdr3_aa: CASGTGYGEKLFF

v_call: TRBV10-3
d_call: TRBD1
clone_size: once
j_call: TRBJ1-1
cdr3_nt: TGTGCCATCAGGCCTCAGGGGGCAGACTATGAAGCTTTCTTT
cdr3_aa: CAIRPQGADYEAFF

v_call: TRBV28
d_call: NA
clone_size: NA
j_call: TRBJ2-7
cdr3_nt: TGTGCCAGCAGTTTACTGCAGGGGTTTTACGAGCAGTACTTC
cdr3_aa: CASSLLQGFYEQYF

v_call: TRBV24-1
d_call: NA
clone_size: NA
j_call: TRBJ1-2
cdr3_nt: TGTGCCACCTCCCCCCCAGGCCGCAGCTATGGCTACACCTTC
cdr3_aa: CATSPPGRSYGYTF

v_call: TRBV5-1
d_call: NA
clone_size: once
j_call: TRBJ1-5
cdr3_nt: TGCGCCAGCAGCCCAACAGGGAATAGCAATCAGCCCCAGCATTTT
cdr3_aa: CASSPTGNSNQPQHF

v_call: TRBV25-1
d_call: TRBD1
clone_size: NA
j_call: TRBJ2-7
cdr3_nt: TGTGCCAGCAGCCAAGGAGGTGGGGGACAGGGGTACTTC
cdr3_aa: CASSQGGGGQGYF

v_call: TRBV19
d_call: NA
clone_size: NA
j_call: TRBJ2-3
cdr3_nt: TGTGCCAGTAGTATGGTGGAGGGGGGGCCAGATACGCAGTATTTT
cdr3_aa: CASSMVEGGPDTQYF

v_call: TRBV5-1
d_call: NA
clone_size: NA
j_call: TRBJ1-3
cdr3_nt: TGCGCCAGCAGCTTGTATCAGAGAGGGAACTCTGGAAACACCATATATTTT
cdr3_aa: CASSLYQRGNSGNTIYF